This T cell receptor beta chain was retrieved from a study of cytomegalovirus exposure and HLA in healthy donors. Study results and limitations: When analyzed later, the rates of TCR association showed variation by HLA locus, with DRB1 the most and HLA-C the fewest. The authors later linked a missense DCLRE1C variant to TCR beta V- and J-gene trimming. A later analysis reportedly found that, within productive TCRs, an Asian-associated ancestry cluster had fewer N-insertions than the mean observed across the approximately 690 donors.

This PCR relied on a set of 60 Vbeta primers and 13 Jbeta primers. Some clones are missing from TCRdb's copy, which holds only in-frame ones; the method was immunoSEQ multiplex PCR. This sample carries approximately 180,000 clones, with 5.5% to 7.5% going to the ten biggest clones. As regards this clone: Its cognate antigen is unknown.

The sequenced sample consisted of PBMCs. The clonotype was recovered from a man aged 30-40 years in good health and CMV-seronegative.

The CDR3 region is CASSPGTGGSQPQHF. Here the CDR3 DNA reads TGTGCCAGCAGTCCCGGGACAGGGGGTTCTCAGCCCCAGCATTTT. The gene calls are TRBV28 and TRBJ1-5, with 11 nucleotides matching TRBD1. V was pared by 5 bases and J by 6 bases, with 6 bases of the junction left unmatched. The CDR3 is 15 residues long. From germline, CDR1 is MDHEN and CDR2 SYDVKM.